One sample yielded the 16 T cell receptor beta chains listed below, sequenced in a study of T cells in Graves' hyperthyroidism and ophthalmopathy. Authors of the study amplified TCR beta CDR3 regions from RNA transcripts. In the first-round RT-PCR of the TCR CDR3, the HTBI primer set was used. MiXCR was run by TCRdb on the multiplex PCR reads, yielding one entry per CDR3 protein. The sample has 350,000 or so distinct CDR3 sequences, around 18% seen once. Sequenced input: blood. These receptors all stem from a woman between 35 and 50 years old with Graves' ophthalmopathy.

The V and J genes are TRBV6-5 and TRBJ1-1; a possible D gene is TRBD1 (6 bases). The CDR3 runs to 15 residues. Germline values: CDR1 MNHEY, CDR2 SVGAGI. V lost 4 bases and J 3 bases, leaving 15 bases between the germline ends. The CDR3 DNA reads TGTGCCAGCAGTTTGAAACAGGGTTTTTACACTGAAGCTTTCTTT. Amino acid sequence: CASSLKQGFYTEAFF.

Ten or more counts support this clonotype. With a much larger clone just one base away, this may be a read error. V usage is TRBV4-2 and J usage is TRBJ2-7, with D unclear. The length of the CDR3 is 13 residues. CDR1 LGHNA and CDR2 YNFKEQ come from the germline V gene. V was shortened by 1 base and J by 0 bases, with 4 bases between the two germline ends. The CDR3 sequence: CASSQGDSYEQYF. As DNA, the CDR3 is TGTGCCAGCAGCCAAGGGGACTCCTACGAGCAGTACTTC.

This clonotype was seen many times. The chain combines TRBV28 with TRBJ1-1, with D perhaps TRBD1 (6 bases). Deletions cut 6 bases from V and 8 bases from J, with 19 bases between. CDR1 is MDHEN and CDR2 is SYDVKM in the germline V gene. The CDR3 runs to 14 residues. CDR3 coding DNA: TGTGCCAGCAGCCGATCGACAGGAGGACGGGAAGCTTTCTTT. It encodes CASSRSTGGREAFF.

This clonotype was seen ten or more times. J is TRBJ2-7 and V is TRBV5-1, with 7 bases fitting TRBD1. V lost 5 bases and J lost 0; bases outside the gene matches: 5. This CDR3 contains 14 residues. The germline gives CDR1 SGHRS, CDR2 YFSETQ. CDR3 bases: TGCGCCAGCAGAGGACAGGACGGCTCCTACGAGCAGTACTTC. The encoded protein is CASRGQDGSYEQYF.

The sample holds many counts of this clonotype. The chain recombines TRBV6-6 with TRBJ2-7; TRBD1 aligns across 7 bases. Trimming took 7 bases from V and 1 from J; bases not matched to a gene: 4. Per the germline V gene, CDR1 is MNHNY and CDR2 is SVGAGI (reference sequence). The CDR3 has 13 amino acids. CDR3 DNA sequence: TGTGCCAGCAACAGGGGCCGTTCCTACGAGCAGTACTTC. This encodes CASNRGRSYEQYF.

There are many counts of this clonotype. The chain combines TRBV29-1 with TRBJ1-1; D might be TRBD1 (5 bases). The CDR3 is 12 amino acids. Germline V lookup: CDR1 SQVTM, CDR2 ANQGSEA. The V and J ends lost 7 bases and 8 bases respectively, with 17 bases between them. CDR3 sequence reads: CSAPGTGTEAFF. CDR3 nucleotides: TGCAGCGCCCCCGGGACCGGGACGGAAGCTTTCTTT.

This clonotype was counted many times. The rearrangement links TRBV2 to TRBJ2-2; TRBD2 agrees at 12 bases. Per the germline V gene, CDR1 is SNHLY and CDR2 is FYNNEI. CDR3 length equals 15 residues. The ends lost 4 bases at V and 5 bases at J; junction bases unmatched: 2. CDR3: CASSVGTSGTGELFF. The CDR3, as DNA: TGTGCCAGCAGTGTGGGGACTAGCGGGACCGGGGAGCTGTTTTTT. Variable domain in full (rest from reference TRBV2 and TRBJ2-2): EPEVTQTPSHQVTQMGQEVILRCVPISNHLYFYWYRQILGQKVEFLVSFYNNEISEKSEIFDDQFSVERPDGSNFTLKIRSTKLEDSAMYFCASSVGTSGTGELFFGEGSRLTVL.

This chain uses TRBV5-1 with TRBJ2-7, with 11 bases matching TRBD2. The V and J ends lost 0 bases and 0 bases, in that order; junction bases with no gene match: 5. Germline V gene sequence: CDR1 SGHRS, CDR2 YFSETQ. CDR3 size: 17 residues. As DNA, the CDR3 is TGCGCCAGCAGCTTGGTGCTAGCGGGAGGCTTCTCCTACGAGCAGTACTTC. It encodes CASSLVLAGGFSYEQYF.

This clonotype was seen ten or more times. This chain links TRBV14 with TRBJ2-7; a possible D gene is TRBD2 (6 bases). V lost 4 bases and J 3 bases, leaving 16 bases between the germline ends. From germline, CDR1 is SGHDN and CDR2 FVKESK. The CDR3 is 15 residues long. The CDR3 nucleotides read TGTGCCAGCAGCCTACAGCGGGCGCTTTTCTACGAGCAGTACTTC. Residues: CASSLQRALFYEQYF. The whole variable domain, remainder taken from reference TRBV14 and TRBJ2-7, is EAGVTQFPSHSVIEKGQTVTLRCDPISGHDNLYWYRRVMGKEIKFLLHFVKESKQDESGMPNNRFLAERTGGTYSTLKVQPAELEDSGVYFCASSLQRALFYEQYFGPGTRLTVT.

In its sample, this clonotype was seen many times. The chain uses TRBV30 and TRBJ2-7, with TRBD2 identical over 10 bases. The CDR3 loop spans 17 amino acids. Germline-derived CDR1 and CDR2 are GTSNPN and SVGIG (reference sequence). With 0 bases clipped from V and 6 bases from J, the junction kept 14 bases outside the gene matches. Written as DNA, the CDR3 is TGTGCCTGGAGTGTAGATACTAGCGGGACCAAGAGTCGCGAGCAGTACTTC. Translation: CAWSVDTSGTKSREQYF.

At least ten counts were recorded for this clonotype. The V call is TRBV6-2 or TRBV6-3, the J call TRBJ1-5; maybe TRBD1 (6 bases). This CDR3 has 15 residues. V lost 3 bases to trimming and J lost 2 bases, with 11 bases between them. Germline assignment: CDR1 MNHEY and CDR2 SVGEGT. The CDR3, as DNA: TGTGCCAGCAGTTATTGGCAGGGGCGCAATCAGCCCCAGCATTTT. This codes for CASSYWQGRNQPQHF.

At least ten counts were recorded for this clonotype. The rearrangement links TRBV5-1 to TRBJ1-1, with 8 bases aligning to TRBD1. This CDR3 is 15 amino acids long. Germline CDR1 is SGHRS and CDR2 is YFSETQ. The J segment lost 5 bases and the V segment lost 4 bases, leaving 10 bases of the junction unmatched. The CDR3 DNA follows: TGCGCCAGCAGCCCGGGCTCTACAGGGGGGACTGAAGCTTTCTTT. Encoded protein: CASSPGSTGGTEAFF.

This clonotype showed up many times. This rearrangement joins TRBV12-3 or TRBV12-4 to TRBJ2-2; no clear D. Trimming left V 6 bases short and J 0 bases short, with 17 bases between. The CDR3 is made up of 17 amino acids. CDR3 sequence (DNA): TGTGCCAGCAGCCCCCTCTTCCGACGACCGAACACCGGGGAGCTGTTTTTT. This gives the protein CASSPLFRRPNTGELFF.

In nucleotides, the CDR3 is TGTGCCAGCAGCCAAGTCGTCGAGCAGTACTTC. It is translated as CASSQVVEQYF. The genes are TRBV12-3 or TRBV12-4 and TRBJ2-7; D unresolved. The CDR3 is made up of 11 amino acids. V was pared by 6 bases and J by 6 bases, with 9 bases between.

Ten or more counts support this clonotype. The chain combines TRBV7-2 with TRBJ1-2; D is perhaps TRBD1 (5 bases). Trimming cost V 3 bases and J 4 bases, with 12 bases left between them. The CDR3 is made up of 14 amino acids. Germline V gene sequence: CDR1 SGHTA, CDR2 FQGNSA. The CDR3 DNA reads TGTGCCAGCAGCTTTGAGCCGGGGGGCTATGGCTACACCTTC. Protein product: CASSFEPGGYGYTF.

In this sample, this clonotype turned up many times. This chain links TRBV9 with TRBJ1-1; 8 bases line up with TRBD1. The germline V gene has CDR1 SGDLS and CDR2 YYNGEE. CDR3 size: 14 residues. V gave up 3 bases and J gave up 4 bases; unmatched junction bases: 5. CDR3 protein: CASSADRAGTEAFF. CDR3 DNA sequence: TGTGCCAGCAGCGCGGACAGGGCGGGCACTGAAGCTTTCTTT.